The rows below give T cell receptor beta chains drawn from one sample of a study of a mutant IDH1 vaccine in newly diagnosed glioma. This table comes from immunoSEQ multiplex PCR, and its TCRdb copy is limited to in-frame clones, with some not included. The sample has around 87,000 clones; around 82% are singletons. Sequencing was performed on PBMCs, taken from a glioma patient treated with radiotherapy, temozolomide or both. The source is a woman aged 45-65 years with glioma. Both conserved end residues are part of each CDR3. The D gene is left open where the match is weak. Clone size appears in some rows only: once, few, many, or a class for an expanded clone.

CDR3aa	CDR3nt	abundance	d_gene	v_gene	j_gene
CASSIGDKLMNSPLHF	TGTGCCAGTAGTATTGGAGACAAGCTTATGAATTCACCCCTCCACTTT	NA	NA	TRBV19	TRBJ1-6
CSVGEDSNQPQHF	TGCAGCGTTGGAGAGGATAGCAATCAGCCCCAGCATTTT	few	NA	TRBV29-1	TRBJ1-5
CASSVSWRNTEAFF	TGTGCCAGCAGCGTAAGCTGGAGGAACACTGAAGCTTTCTTT	NA	NA	TRBV5-4	TRBJ1-1
CASSQEAANSPLHF	TGTGCCAGCAGCCAAGAGGCAGCGAATTCACCCCTCCACTTT	NA	NA	TRBV4-2	TRBJ1-6
CASGVRKELFF	TGTGCCAGCGGCGTGAGGAAGGAGCTGTTTTTT	NA	NA	TRBV7-2	TRBJ2-2
CASSSPKPYEQYF	TGTGCCAGCAGCTCCCCTAAGCCCTACGAGCAGTACTTC	NA	NA	TRBV28	TRBJ2-7
CASSSNRFLGYTF	TGTGCCAGCAGCTCGAACAGGTTCCTCGGCTACACCTTC	once	NA	TRBV11-2	TRBJ1-2
CASSVSRDSYGYTF	TGTGCCAGCAGTGTTTCCCGGGACAGCTATGGCTACACCTTC	NA	TRBD1	TRBV6-1	TRBJ1-2
CASSPDRGDEQYF	TGTGCCAGCAGCCCTGACAGGGGCGACGAGCAGTACTTC	NA	TRBD1	TRBV27	TRBJ2-7
CASSILINYGYTF	TGTGCCAGTAGTATATTAATCAACTATGGCTACACCTTC	few	NA	TRBV19	TRBJ1-2
CASSQGEAGGFYGYTF	TGTGCCAGCAGCCAAGGCGAGGCAGGGGGGTTCTATGGCTACACCTTC	NA	TRBD1	TRBV4-2	TRBJ1-2
CASSEVEGPRKQYF	TGTGCCAGCAGTGAAGTGGAGGGCCCCAGGAAGCAGTACTTC	NA	NA	TRBV2	TRBJ2-7
CASSYSRAGTGNTIYF	TGTGCCAGCAGCTATTCACGCGCGGGAACTGGAAACACCATATATTTT	NA	NA	TRBV5-5	TRBJ1-3
CASSIRGRGSNQPQHF	TGTGCCAGTAGTATAAGGGGGAGGGGGAGCAATCAGCCCCAGCATTTT	NA	NA	TRBV19	TRBJ1-5
CATRGGEKLFF	TGTGCCACTAGGGGAGGTGAAAAACTGTTTTTT	NA	NA	TRBV6-5	TRBJ1-4
CAISFRDRGSYEQYF	TGTGCCATCAGCTTCAGGGACAGGGGCTCCTACGAGCAGTACTTC	once	TRBD1	TRBV10-3	TRBJ2-7
CASSFDYGSTEAFF	TGTGCCAGCAGCTTCGATTATGGGAGCACTGAAGCTTTCTTT	NA	NA	TRBV5-4	TRBJ1-1
CAISQQGLRQPQHF	TGTGCCATCAGTCAACAGGGGTTGAGACAGCCCCAGCATTTT	NA	TRBD1	TRBV10-3	TRBJ1-5
CASSSSGAETQYF	TGTGCCAGCAGCTCCAGCGGGGCAGAGACCCAGTACTTC	NA	TRBD2	TRBV7-9	TRBJ2-5
CASSLALGRRAGYTF	TGCGCCAGCAGCTTGGCCCTTGGGAGGAGAGCCGGCTACACCTTC	NA	NA	TRBV5-1	TRBJ1-2
CASSVGPGENYEQYF	TGTGCCAGCAGCGTAGGGCCAGGGGAAAACTACGAGCAGTACTTC	NA	NA	TRBV9	TRBJ2-7
CASSPEQGLGSPLHF	TGTGCCAGCTCCCCCGAACAGGGGTTGGGATCACCCCTCCACTTT	NA	TRBD1	TRBV18	TRBJ1-6
CASSFPLNYGYTF	TGTGCCAGCAGCTTTCCGCTGAACTATGGCTACACCTTC	NA	NA	TRBV7-9	TRBJ1-2
CASSGGAASTDTQYF	TGTGCCAGCAGTGGAGGGGCAGCTAGCACAGATACGCAGTATTTT	NA	NA	TRBV2	TRBJ2-3
CASGGQGETYGYTF	TGTGCCAGCGGCGGGCAAGGAGAAACCTATGGCTACACCTTC	NA	NA	TRBV5-6	TRBJ1-2
CASSQDGTGGAETQYF	TGCGCCAGCAGCCAAGATGGGACAGGGGGCGCGGAGACCCAGTACTTC	NA	TRBD1	TRBV4-3	TRBJ2-5
CASSLGDYEQYF	TGTGCCAGCAGCTTAGGGGACTACGAGCAGTACTTC	NA	NA	TRBV7-9	TRBJ2-7
CASSKNAGRDNEKLFF	TGTGCCAGCAGCAAAAACGCCGGCAGGGATAATGAAAAACTGTTTTTT	NA	NA	TRBV21-1	TRBJ1-4
CASSAEGDRGRGLPGNTIYF	TGTGCCAGTAGTGCCGAAGGGGACAGGGGGCGCGGGCTTCCTGGAAACACCATATATTTT	few	TRBD1	TRBV19	TRBJ1-3
CAISAGDLVYGYTF	TGTGCCATCAGTGCGGGGGATTTGGTCTATGGCTACACCTTC	NA	NA	TRBV10-3	TRBJ1-2
CASSLLGPMGTGELFF	TGTGCCAGCAGTTTATTGGGACCCATGGGCACCGGGGAGCTGTTTTTT	NA	NA	TRBV27	TRBJ2-2
CASSLKGYNEQFF	TGTGCCAGCAGCTTAAAAGGGTACAATGAGCAGTTCTTC	NA	NA	TRBV7-9	TRBJ2-1
CASIGGENQPQHF	TGTGCCAGCATCGGAGGGGAGAATCAGCCCCAGCATTTT	NA	NA	TRBV6-4	TRBJ1-5
CASSPWGTDAEAFF	TGTGCCAGCTCGCCATGGGGCACGGACGCTGAAGCTTTCTTT	NA	NA	TRBV18	TRBJ1-1
CASSSKRGGETQYF	TGTGCCAGCAGCTCCAAACGAGGGGGGGAGACCCAGTACTTC	NA	NA	TRBV11-3	TRBJ2-5
CASSLGWGPYEQYF	TGTGCCAGCAGCTTAGGCTGGGGTCCCTACGAGCAGTACTTC	NA	NA	TRBV7-6	TRBJ2-7
CSVLRNTEAFF	TGCAGCGTTCTGAGGAACACTGAAGCTTTCTTT	NA	NA	TRBV29-1	TRBJ1-1
CASSLTGSVTEAFF	TGCGCCAGCAGCTTGACAGGGTCTGTCACTGAAGCTTTCTTT	NA	NA	TRBV5-1	TRBJ1-1
CASSFDQGGRAFF	TGCGCCAGCAGCTTTGATCAGGGGGGTAGGGCTTTCTTT	NA	TRBD1	TRBV5-1	TRBJ1-1
CASIRTDANEKLFF	TGCGCCAGCATTCGGACGGACGCTAATGAAAAACTGTTTTTT	NA	NA	TRBV10-1	TRBJ1-4
CASSLPDYLGNSPLHF	TGTGCCAGCAGCTTACCCGACTATCTTGGTAATTCACCCCTCCACTTT	NA	NA	TRBV5-4	TRBJ1-6
CASRPVEGGKDEAFF	TGTGCCAGTAGGCCCGTGGAGGGAGGGAAGGATGAAGCTTTCTTT	NA	NA	TRBV19	TRBJ1-1
CASSGGGTITDTQYF	TGTGCCAGCAGCGGCGGTGGGACCATCACAGATACGCAGTATTTT	NA	NA	TRBV5-4	TRBJ2-3
CASSPPGTGDGNYGYTF	TGTGCCAGCTCACCTCCCGGGACAGGGGATGGGAACTATGGCTACACCTTC	NA	TRBD1	TRBV18	TRBJ1-2
CASSYKRAGDTEAFF	TGTGCCAGCAGTTACAAAAGGGCAGGGGACACTGAAGCTTTCTTT	NA	NA	TRBV6-6	TRBJ1-1
CATSNRDRGSNEQFF	TGTGCCACCTCGAACCGGGACAGGGGGTCCAATGAGCAGTTCTTC	NA	TRBD1	TRBV19	TRBJ2-1
CASSSGILHEQYF	TGCGCCAGCAGTTCCGGGATTCTGCACGAGCAGTACTTC	NA	NA	TRBV5-1	TRBJ2-7